This entry concerns a single T cell receptor (beta chain). From germline, CDR1 is MDHEN and CDR2 SYDVKM. The CDR3 loop spans 13 amino acids. Trimming pared 8 bases from V and 7 bases from J, leaving 12 bases between. This record comes from a study of blood T cell repertoires in COVID-19. Study information: Samples taken during acute and convalescent COVID-19 were collected in the United States, Italy and Spain.

Repertoires were generated with immunoSEQ multiplex PCR, while TCRdb's copy carries only in-frame clones and drops some. The sample carries approximately 99,000 clones, roughly 85% recorded once. V usage is TRBV28 and J usage is TRBJ1-6; D unclear. The sequenced sample consisted of peripheral blood. The clonotype comes from a human donor in a cohort sampled during active COVID-19. The CDR3 coding sequence is TGTGCCAGCCGGGGAGGGATAAATTCACCCCTCCACTTT. Translation: CASRGGINSPLHF.